This passage covers 21 T cell receptor beta chains from one sample sequenced in a study of Graves' ophthalmopathy and Graves' hyperthyroidism. Researchers took RNA transcripts and amplified TCR beta CDR3 regions from them. An initial RT-PCR round employing HTBI primers preceded a second-round multiplex PCR. TCRdb re-analysed the multiplex PCR reads in MiXCR, keeping a single row per CDR3 protein. The sample shows over a million distinct CDR3 sequences, about 35% of them seen only once. Specimen: peripheral blood or thyroid tissue (not recorded which). These receptor sequences come from an adult man with Graves' hyperthyroidism.

This clonotype has a handful of counts. The chain couples TRBV5-4 to TRBJ2-5; tentatively, D is TRBD2 (7 bases). V gave up 0 bases and J gave up 4 bases, with 13 bases separating them. The CDR3 runs 15 residues. Germline V gene data show CDR1 as SGHNT and CDR2 as YYREEE (reference sequence). The CDR3 protein is CASSLASGGPETQYF. CDR3 bases: TGTGCCAGCAGCTTGGCCTCGGGGGGCCCAGAGACCCAGTACTTC.

The V gene is TRBV9, the J gene TRBJ1-1; D might be TRBD1 (6 bases). The CDR3 contains 16 residues. Looked up from germline, CDR1 is SGDLS and CDR2 is YYNGEE. V was shortened by 5 bases and J by 4 bases, with 21 bases between the two germline ends. Here the CDR3 DNA reads TGTGCCAGCAGTTACACCCCGGGAAGGGGGTCCACTGAAGCTTTCTTT. Its protein product is CASSYTPGRGSTEAFF.

This chain links TRBV9 with TRBJ1-4, with 9 nucleotides matching TRBD1. CDR1 and CDR2 (germline): SGDLS, YYNGEE. This CDR3 region has 17 residues. V lost 0 bases and J lost 7; bases outside the gene matches: 10. The CDR3 DNA is TGTGCCAGCAGCGTAGAGACAGGGGGAGGGCGTTCTGAAAAACTGTTTTTT. This codes for CASSVETGGGRSEKLFF.

This clonotype has ten or more counts. This chain joins TRBV20-1 and TRBJ1-1, with 10 bases aligning to TRBD1. Germline CDR1 is DFQATT and CDR2 is SNEGSKA (reference sequence). The CDR3 covers 17 residues. Losses at the gene ends were 4 bases for V and 0 bases for J; bases not matched to a gene: 11. Here the CDR3 DNA reads TGCAGTGCTATAAACCCCCGGGACAGGGGCATGAACACTGAAGCTTTCTTT. Protein: CSAINPRDRGMNTEAFF.

On this clonotype: A much larger clone lies one base from this, so it may be a read error. The chain is built from TRBV7-2 and TRBJ2-5, with TRBD1 matching 7 bases. The CDR3 length is 19 residues. The junction had 22 bases not matched to a gene; V was cut back by 5 bases and J by 4 bases. Germline CDR1 is SGHTA and CDR2 is FQGNSA. DNA for the CDR3: TGTGCCAGCAGCCTCAACGAACCCCGGCGAACAGGGGTTGGAGAGACCCAGTACTTC. Translation: CASSLNEPRRTGVGETQYF.

J is TRBJ1-2 and V is TRBV6-2 or TRBV6-3; a weak D match, TRBD1 (5 bases). V was clipped by 10 bases and J by 0 bases, with 21 bases between them. This CDR3 region has 16 residues. Germline CDR1 MNHEY, CDR2 SVGEGT. The CDR3 protein is CATKVDPRGPNYGYTF. For the CDR3, the DNA is TGTGCCACCAAAGTCGACCCGAGGGGACCTAACTATGGCTACACCTTC.

This clonotype appeared a few times. The CDR3 nucleotides are TGTGCCAGCAACCCGGGACAGGGTCCAAACTATGGCTACACCTTC. Its translation is CASNPGQGPNYGYTF. The chain carries TRBV3-1 and TRBJ1-2; 9 bases align to TRBD1. In germline, CDR1 is LGHDT, CDR2 YNNKEL (reference sequence). This CDR3 contains 15 residues. Germline trimming cut 7 bases from V and 2 bases from J; bases unmatched to any gene: 8.

This clonotype was seen at least ten times. The chain's CDR3 is CASSLERRETQYF. The DNA of the CDR3 is TGTGCCAGCAGCTTAGAGAGGCGGGAGACCCAGTACTTC. The chain employs TRBV7-8 and TRBJ2-5; D ambiguous. The V end was cut by 1 base, the J end by 5 bases, with 8 bases between. The germline CDR1 and CDR2 sequences are SGHVS and FQNEAQ. The CDR3 extends over 13 amino acids.

There are many counts of this clonotype. The chain employs TRBV3-1 and TRBJ2-7; 7 bases map to TRBD1. The CDR3 totals 14 residues. J lost 4 bases, V lost 2 bases, and 5 bases had no gene match. Looked up from germline, CDR1 is LGHDT and CDR2 is YNNKEL (reference sequence). CDR3 bases: TGTGCCAGCAGCCAAAGGGGGCAGCAGTACGAGCAGTACTTC. This gives the protein CASSQRGQQYEQYF.

This clonotype was seen at least ten times. The CDR3 region has the DNA TGCAGTGCTGAAGGACGGAGGTACGAGCAGTACTTC. This encodes CSAEGRRYEQYF. This chain joins TRBV20-1 and TRBJ2-7; a weak D match, TRBD2 (5 bases). The CDR3 runs to 12 residues. V lost 5 bases to trimming and J lost 4 bases, with 12 bases between them. CDR1 is DFQATT and CDR2 is SNEGSKA in the germline V gene (reference sequence).

In this sample, this clonotype turned up many times. The chain recombines TRBV15 with TRBJ1-1; 7 nucleotides align to TRBD1. The ends lost 0 bases at V and 12 bases at J; junction bases unmatched: 4. The germline V gene has CDR1 LNHNV and CDR2 YYDKDF (reference sequence). This CDR3 spans 12 amino acids. The CDR3 region has the DNA TGTGCCACCAGCAGAGAGCGGGACAGTCCTTTCTTT. Amino acids: CATSRERDSPFF.

In nucleotides, the CDR3 is TGTGCCTGGAGACCAGACGCAGGGCTAAATTCACCCCTCCACTTT. It encodes CAWRPDAGLNSPLHF. The chain is built from TRBV30 and TRBJ1-6, with D possibly matching TRBD1 (5 bases). The germline V gene encodes CDR1 GTSNPN and CDR2 SVGIG (reference sequence). The ends were cut back, 3 bases at V and 7 bases at J, with 16 bases in the middle. The CDR3 is 15 residues long.

Of note for this clonotype: One end of the junction varies from germline; a read error may be responsible. The chain couples TRBV9 to TRBJ1-1; D is unclear. Germline V lookup: CDR1 SGDLS, CDR2 YYNGEE. CDR3 length: 14 residues. This CDR3 reads CASIRTFLNTETFF. DNA of the CDR3: TGTGCCAGCATTCGGACGTTCCTGAACACTGAAACTTTCTTT.

The V and J genes are TRBV6-5 and TRBJ1-2; 7 bases line up with TRBD1. Germline V gene data show CDR1 as MNHEY and CDR2 as SVGAGI. The CDR3 is 17 residues long. After removal of 6 bases from V and 4 bases from J, the junction contained 17 bases not matched to a gene. CDR3 DNA sequence: TGTGCCAGCAGACCCCCCGGGACAGCTCCAAGCTTCTATGGCTACACCTTC. Protein: CASRPPGTAPSFYGYTF.

This sequence joins TRBV4-1 and TRBJ1-4; D is possibly TRBD1 (5 bases). V was shortened by 0 bases and J by 4 bases, with 6 bases between the two germline ends. Germline V gene data show CDR1 as MGHRA and CDR2 as YSYEKL. The CDR3 has 14 amino acids. CDR3 region: CASSQEGVNEKLFF. CDR3 in DNA: TGCGCCAGCAGCCAAGAAGGGGTTAATGAAAAACTGTTTTTT.

This clonotype was recorded a few times. The chain uses TRBV3-1 and TRBJ1-1; possible D gene TRBD1, 5 bases. V was cut by 3 bases and J by 2 bases, with 13 bases left in between. CDR3 size: 15 residues. Germline CDR1 is LGHDT and CDR2 is YNNKEL (reference sequence). In DNA form, the CDR3 reads TGTGCCAGCAGCCATTGGGACCAGATTAACACTGAAGCTTTCTTT. Protein product: CASSHWDQINTEAFF.

This clonotype was seen repeatedly, ten times or more. This chain connects TRBV2 to TRBJ2-3; D is possibly TRBD2 (5 bases). Per germline, CDR1 SNHLY and CDR2 FYNNEI. This CDR3 is 18 amino acids long. V lost 2 bases, J lost 6 bases, and 24 bases lay in between. The CDR3 DNA follows: TGTGCCAGCAGTGAACGAGGTAGCGAGCGTCCTGTTCCGGATACGCAGTATTTT. Translating it yields CASSERGSERPVPDTQYF.

This clonotype was seen repeatedly, ten times or more. CDR3 amino acids: CASSVKGVTEAFF. CDR3 DNA sequence: TGTGCCAGTAGTGTCAAAGGGGTCACTGAAGCTTTCTTT. The chain employs TRBV19 and TRBJ1-1; tentatively, D is TRBD1 (5 bases). Germline loops: CDR1 LNHDA, CDR2 SQIVND (reference sequence). V shed 5 bases and J shed 4 bases, with 11 bases lying between them. CDR3 length: 13 residues.

This clonotype was counted ten times or more. The V call is TRBV20-1, the J call TRBJ1-6; D ambiguous. V lost 6 bases to trimming and J lost 0 bases, with 15 bases between them. The CDR3 is made up of 16 amino acids. Per germline, CDR1 DFQATT and CDR2 SNEGSKA (reference sequence). The CDR3 nucleotides are TGCAGTGCAACAGCGTTCAGAGTCTCCTATAATTCACCCCTCCACTTT. Protein product: CSATAFRVSYNSPLHF.

This clonotype was seen only a few times. The chain is built from TRBV4-3 and TRBJ1-4; perhaps TRBD1 as D (6 bases). V lost 0 bases and J lost 7, with 12 bases in between. Germline assignment: CDR1 LGHNA and CDR2 YSLEER. The CDR3 loop spans 15 amino acids. In DNA form, the CDR3 reads TGCGCCAGCAGCCAAGAAACAGGGCATAGTGAAAAACTGTTTTTT. Protein sequence: CASSQETGHSEKLFF.

Notes on this clonotype: A much bigger clone sits one base away, suggesting this may be a read error. The chain couples TRBV19 to TRBJ1-3; TRBD1 agrees at 8 bases. Germline V gene lookup returns CDR1 LNHDA and CDR2 SQIVND (reference sequence). This CDR3 contains 14 residues. CDR3 protein: CAGSPTGAGNTIYF. In DNA form, the CDR3 reads TGTGCCGGTAGCCCGACAGGGGCGGGAAACACCATATATTTT.